One sample yielded the 28 T cell receptor beta chains listed below, sequenced in a study of cytomegalovirus exposure and HLA in healthy donors. The table came from immunoSEQ multiplex PCR; TCRdb's copy has only in-frame clones and leaves some out. Of 250,000 or so clones in the sample, about 90% were seen once. The specimen sequenced was PBMCs. The receptors stem from a man between 18 and 29 years old in good health and CMV-seropositive.

The chain has TRBV6-6 and TRBJ1-3, with TRBD1 matching 8 bases. Germline CDR1 reads MNHNY; CDR2 reads SVGAGI (reference sequence). The V and J ends lost 6 bases and 2 bases, in that order; junction bases with no gene match: 0. The CDR3 is 13 residues long. The CDR3 here is CASRTGAGNTIYF. CDR3 coding DNA: TGTGCCAGCAGGACAGGGGCTGGAAACACCATATATTTT.

The chain joins TRBV5-1 to TRBJ2-3; D assignment may be TRBD1 or TRBD2 (5 bases each). CDR1 is SGHRS, CDR2 YFSETQ, per germline. V lost 0 bases and J 4 bases, leaving 18 bases between the germline ends. The CDR3 length is 17 residues. CDR3 DNA: TGCGCCAGCAGCTTGGGCACATGGGGCGGGTGGTCAGATACGCAGTATTTT. This gives the protein CASSLGTWGGWSDTQYF.

The gene calls are TRBV4-1 and TRBJ1-5; the D gene is possibly TRBD1 (5 bases). Germline V gene lookup returns CDR1 MGHRA and CDR2 YSYEKL. CDR3 length: 13 amino acids. Trimming removed 1 base from V and 12 bases from J, with 13 bases in between. The CDR3: CASSQAREGYQHF. Here the CDR3 DNA reads TGCGCCAGCAGCCAAGCTAGGGAGGGGTACCAGCATTTT.

The chain joins TRBV4-3 to TRBJ2-7; no clear D. In germline, CDR1 is LGHNA, CDR2 YSLEER. This CDR3 comprises 15 residues. V was pared by 2 bases and J by 4 bases, with 15 bases between. The CDR3 spells CASSQTAAGFYEQYF. The CDR3 DNA reads TGCGCCAGCAGCCAAACGGCGGCAGGATTTTACGAGCAGTACTTC.

As for this clone: One end of the junction fails to match germline, which may point to a read error. The J gene is TRBJ1-2, the V gene TRBV30; D call uncertain. Looked up from germline, CDR1 is GTSNPN and CDR2 is SVGIG (reference sequence). This CDR3 is 14 amino acids long. The CDR3 coding sequence is TGTGCCTGGAGTATGGTCAGCCTGAACTCTGGCTACACCTTC. Residues: CAWSMVSLNSGYTF.

The V and J genes are TRBV5-6 and TRBJ2-5, with TRBD2 matching over 12 bases. V trimming: 3 bases; J trimming: 5 bases; junction bases outside the gene matches: 8. Germline lookup yields CDR1 SGHDT and CDR2 YYEEEE. The CDR3 loop spans 16 amino acids. The chain's CDR3 is CASSSLTSGSGETQYF. DNA of the CDR3: TGTGCCAGCAGCTCATTGACTAGCGGGAGTGGTGAGACCCAGTACTTC. Looking up the rest from reference TRBV5-6 and TRBJ2-5 gives the full variable domain: DAGVTQSPTHLIKTRGQQVTLRCSPKSGHDTVSWYQQALGQGPQFIFQYYEEEERQRGNFPDRFSGHQFPNYSSELNVNALLLGDSALYLCASSSLTSGSGETQYFGPGTRLLVL.

V gene TRBV5-6 combines with J gene TRBJ2-1, with D perhaps matching TRBD1 or TRBD2 (6 bases each). There are 15 residues in the CDR3. CDR1 is SGHDT and CDR2 is YYEEEE in the germline V gene. With 3 bases removed from V and 3 bases from J, the gap between germline ends came to 13 bases. The CDR3 sequence: CASSSPGAHYNEQFF. The DNA of the CDR3 is TGTGCCAGCAGCTCCCCGGGGGCCCACTACAATGAGCAGTTCTTC.

This clone has only a few counts. J is TRBJ1-3 and V is TRBV19; D is undetermined. CDR3 length equals 13 residues. Germline V lookup: CDR1 LNHDA, CDR2 SQIVND (reference sequence). V lost 6 bases, J lost 7 bases, and 13 bases lay in between. CDR3 amino acids: CASSSSQSNTIYF. CDR3 DNA: TGTGCCAGTAGCAGCTCTCAGAGTAACACCATATATTTT. Based on the CDR3 plus reference TRBV19 and TRBJ1-3, the full variable domain is DGGITQSPKYLFRKEGQNVTLSCEQNLNHDAMYWYRQDPGQGLRLIYYSQIVNDFQKGDIAEGYSVSREKKESFPLTVTSAQKNPTAFYLCASSSSQSNTIYFGEGSWLTVV.

The V and J genes are TRBV11-2 and TRBJ2-7; D is undetermined. The CDR3 loop spans 13 amino acids. From germline, CDR1 is SGHAT and CDR2 FQNNGV. Trimming pared 7 bases from V and 3 bases from J, leaving 13 bases between. The DNA of the CDR3 is TGTGCCAGCACGCCGGAACCTTTCTACGAGCAGTACTTC. Protein sequence: CASTPEPFYEQYF.

The V call is TRBV7-3, the J call TRBJ2-1; 7 bases fit TRBD1. Germline CDR1 reads SGHTA; CDR2 reads FQGTGA. CDR3 size: 13 residues. With 5 bases clipped from V and 8 bases from J, the junction kept 6 bases outside the gene matches. The CDR3 nucleotides read TGTGCCAGCAGCCGACAGGGTCGCGATGAGCAGTTCTTC. Amino acid sequence: CASSRQGRDEQFF. Full variable domain (rest looked up from reference TRBV7-3 and TRBJ2-1): GAGVSQTPSNKVTEKGKYVELRCDPISGHTALYWYRQSLGQGPEFLIYFQGTGAADDSGLPNDRFFAVRPEGSVSTLKIQRTERGDSAVYLCASSRQGRDEQFFGPGTRLTVL.

The rearrangement joins TRBV14 to TRBJ2-5; 7 bases agree with TRBD1. The CDR3 loop spans 16 amino acids. Germline CDR1 reads SGHDN; CDR2 reads FVKESK. V trimming: 3 bases; J trimming: 0 bases; junction bases outside the gene matches: 7. The CDR3 is CASSQGTVMYQETQYF. The CDR3, as DNA: TGTGCCAGCAGCCAGGGGACAGTGATGTACCAAGAGACCCAGTACTTC.

J is TRBJ2-6 and V is TRBV11-2; D is ambiguous. Looked up from germline, CDR1 is SGHAT and CDR2 is FQNNGV. V lost 2 bases to trimming and J lost 4 bases, with 9 bases between them. The CDR3 length is 15 residues. CDR3 region: CASSLLRPGANVLTF. DNA for the CDR3: TGTGCCAGCAGCTTATTGCGTCCCGGGGCCAACGTCCTGACTTTC.

The chain carries TRBV14 and TRBJ1-5; D not certain. V was pared by 1 base and J by 5 bases, with 9 bases between. This CDR3 is built from 14 residues. Per germline, CDR1 SGHDN and CDR2 FVKESK. The DNA of the CDR3 is TGTGCCAGCAGCCAAGCTGGGTATTATCAGCCCCAGCATTTT. Residues: CASSQAGYYQPQHF.

The J gene is TRBJ2-1, the V gene TRBV27; a possible D gene is TRBD1 (6 bases). CDR1 and CDR2 (germline): MNHEY, SMNVEV (reference sequence). V lost 5 bases and J 8 bases, leaving 13 bases between the germline ends. The CDR3 is 13 amino acids. The CDR3 region has the DNA TGTGCCAGCAGTGTACAGGGAATGGATGAGCAGTTCTTC. This codes for CASSVQGMDEQFF.

The genes are TRBV5-1 and TRBJ2-1; TRBD2 agrees at 9 bases. Germline-derived CDR1 and CDR2 are SGHRS and YFSETQ. Trimming removed 7 bases from V and 2 bases from J; junction bases left unmatched: 10. This CDR3 region has 16 residues. The CDR3 DNA reads as TGCGCCAGCTTCGGCGGCCTAGCGGGACCCTACAATGAGCAGTTCTTC. Translating gives CASFGGLAGPYNEQFF.

The chain recombines TRBV6-5 with TRBJ1-3; no clear D. Trimming pared 2 bases from V and 0 bases from J, leaving 8 bases between. In germline, CDR1 is MNHEY, CDR2 SVGAGI. The length of the CDR3 is 15 residues. Written as DNA, the CDR3 is TGTGCCAGCAGTTACAGGTGGATCTCTGGAAACACCATATATTTT. Its translation: CASSYRWISGNTIYF.

The DNA for the CDR3 is TGTGCCTGGAGCCTAGGGCAGGGTAAGACCGCCTACACAGATACGCAGTATTTT. It specifies CAWSLGQGKTAYTDTQYF. The V call is TRBV30, the J call TRBJ2-3; maybe TRBD1 (5 bases). Germline CDR1 GTSNPN, CDR2 SVGIG (reference sequence). V was clipped by 3 bases and J by 2 bases, with 24 bases between them. The CDR3 has 18 residues.

The chain carries TRBV23-1 and TRBJ1-5; 8 nucleotides agree with TRBD1. TRBV23-1 is flagged as an ORF with uncertain function. V lost 4 bases and J lost 3; bases outside the gene matches: 14. The CDR3 spans 18 residues. CDR3 protein: CASSPRGRGPSFNQPQHF. The CDR3 region has the DNA TGCGCCAGCAGTCCACGAGGCAGGGGGCCTTCCTTCAATCAGCCCCAGCATTTT.

The J gene is TRBJ2-5, the V gene TRBV4-2, with 9 nucleotides matching TRBD1. With V trimmed by 1 base and J by 4 bases, 7 bases remained unmatched. The germline V gene has CDR1 LGHNA and CDR2 YNFKEQ. The CDR3 extends over 16 amino acids. The CDR3 DNA reads as TGTGCCAGCAGCCAAGGGACAGGGGATGGAGGAGAGACCCAGTACTTC. Its protein product is CASSQGTGDGGETQYF.

The chain is built from TRBV7-9 and TRBJ2-7; 8 bases agree with TRBD1. Germline lookup yields CDR1 SEHNR and CDR2 FQNEAQ (reference sequence). The CDR3 has 13 amino acids. The J segment lost 3 bases and the V segment lost 6 bases, leaving 4 bases of the junction unmatched. CDR3 loop: CASSRDRIYEQYF. DNA of the CDR3: TGTGCCAGCAGTCGGGACAGGATCTACGAGCAGTACTTC.

The chain links TRBV7-9 to TRBJ2-5; 9 bases align to TRBD2. The CDR3 is 15 residues long. V shed 0 bases and J 2 bases; nucleotides not matched to a gene: 1. From germline, CDR1 is SEHNR and CDR2 FQNEAQ (reference sequence). CDR3 nucleotides: TGTGCCAGCAGCTTAGCCCTAGCGGGACAAGAGACCCAGTACTTC. This translates into CASSLALAGQETQYF.

A single count supports this clone. The genes are TRBV10-2 and TRBJ2-1; D is perhaps TRBD2 (6 bases). V lost 0 bases, J lost 2 bases, and 11 bases lay in between. Germline assignment: CDR1 WSHSY and CDR2 SAAADI. The CDR3 covers 16 residues. The CDR3 nucleotides are TGCGCCAGCAGTGAGTCGAGGGAGGATCCCTACAATGAGCAGTTCTTC. Translation: CASSESREDPYNEQFF.

This chain joins TRBV27 and TRBJ2-2; D remains ambiguous. Germline V lookup: CDR1 MNHEY, CDR2 SMNVEV (reference sequence). The CDR3 is 13 residues long. The V gene lost 3 bases and the J gene lost 3 bases, with 5 bases spanning the gap. The DNA of the CDR3 is TGTGCCAGCAGTTTGGTGGACACCGGGGAGCTGTTTTTT. Protein sequence: CASSLVDTGELFF.

To note about this clone: The sample carries other DNA sequences with the same CDR3. This chain joins TRBV20-1 and TRBJ1-2; D unresolved. The CDR3 has 11 residues. CDR1 and CDR2 (germline): DFQATT, SNEGSKA (reference sequence). Trimming took 6 bases from V and 8 from J, leaving 13 bases between them. The CDR3 region has the DNA TGCAGTGCCAGACTGGGTGACGGCTACACCTTC. Its translation is CSARLGDGYTF.

The V call is TRBV27, the J call TRBJ2-7; 7 nucleotides align to TRBD1. Losses at the gene ends were 4 bases for V and 2 bases for J; bases not matched to a gene: 11. The CDR3 has 16 amino acids. Looked up from germline, CDR1 is MNHEY and CDR2 is SMNVEV (reference sequence). The CDR3 region is CASSSRTGRIAYEQYF. The CDR3 DNA follows: TGTGCCAGCAGTTCCAGGACAGGACGGATCGCCTACGAGCAGTACTTC.

The chain recombines TRBV30 with TRBJ2-5; D is possibly TRBD2 (5 bases). Trimming stripped 0 bases from V and 5 bases from J, with 13 bases between. The CDR3 has 14 residues. Germline-derived CDR1 and CDR2 are GTSNPN and SVGIG (reference sequence). This CDR3 is CAWSVGISGETQYF. CDR3 sequence (DNA): TGTGCCTGGAGTGTAGGGATCTCGGGGGAGACCCAGTACTTC.

V usage is TRBV2 and J usage is TRBJ1-4; 7 nucleotides align to TRBD1. The CDR3 contains 17 residues. V was pared by 2 bases and J by 8 bases, with 14 bases of the junction left unmatched. CDR1 is SNHLY and CDR2 is FYNNEI in the germline V gene. The CDR3 DNA reads as TGTGCCAGCAGTGAATACGTCCTACAGGGGCTGGAGGAAAAACTGTTTTTT. It translates to CASSEYVLQGLEEKLFF.

This clone was seen a handful of times. The J gene is TRBJ2-7, the V gene TRBV9; 8 nucleotides align to TRBD1. V lost 0 bases, J lost 3 bases, and 8 bases stayed unmatched. This CDR3 spans 16 amino acids. Germline CDR1 reads SGDLS; CDR2 reads YYNGEE. The CDR3 DNA reads as TGTGCCAGCAGCGTAGGAGGGCAGGGGGCGGTCTACGAGCAGTACTTC. Translating it yields CASSVGGQGAVYEQYF.